This entry lists 27 T cell receptor beta chains sequenced from one sample in a study of shared clonotypes between healthy human individuals. The naive CD8 population came from CD45RO-negative cells selected for CCR7, without terminally differentiated effector memory CD45RA+ cells. Only in-frame clones appear in the TCRdb table, and some are missing; sequencing was by immunoSEQ multiplex PCR. The repertoire has 550,000 to 600,000 clones, about 98% of them found once; the top ten carry 0.25% to 0.35%. Specimen: naive CD8+ T cells sorted from blood. Receptors were obtained from a man aged 25 to 40 in good health.

The V call is TRBV9, the J call TRBJ2-1; 8 positions agree with TRBD2. J lost 3 bases, V lost 0 bases, and 14 bases had no gene match. CDR3 length equals 19 residues. Germline values: CDR1 SGDLS, CDR2 YYNGEE. The CDR3 coding sequence is TGTGCCAGCAGCGTAGCGGATAGCGGGAATTTGTTTAGCTACAATGAGCAGTTCTTC. Its protein product is CASSVADSGNLFSYNEQFF.

The J gene is TRBJ1-1, the V gene TRBV29-1; no reliable D call. Per the germline V gene, CDR1 is SQVTM and CDR2 is ANQGSEA. The CDR3 is made up of 12 amino acids. Trimming shortened V by 4 bases and J by 6 bases, and 12 bases separated the two germline ends. CDR3 amino acids: CSVVALEPEAFF. The CDR3 DNA follows: TGCAGCGTTGTGGCTCTGGAGCCTGAAGCTTTCTTT. The full variable domain, its missing parts supplied by reference TRBV29-1 and TRBJ1-1, is SAVISQKPSRDICQRGTSLTIQCQVDSQVTMMFWYRQQPGQSLTLIATANQGSEATYESGFVIDKFPISRPNLTFSTLTVSNMSPEDSSIYLCSVVALEPEAFFGQGTRLTVV.

V usage is TRBV7-8 and J usage is TRBJ2-7; 7 bases agree with TRBD1. J was trimmed by 0 bases and V by 1 base; bases with no gene match: 3. The CDR3 consists of 15 residues. CDR1 is SGHVS and CDR2 is FQNEAQ in the germline V gene. The CDR3 reads CASSLGGTASYEQYF. DNA for the CDR3: TGTGCCAGCAGCTTAGGTGGGACAGCCTCCTACGAGCAGTACTTC.

This sequence joins TRBV6-5 and TRBJ2-1; 10 bases are shared with TRBD1. J was trimmed by 9 bases and V by 6 bases; bases with no gene match: 11. This CDR3 has 15 amino acids. Germline CDR1 and CDR2: MNHEY and SVGAGI. CDR3 amino acids: CASRAGTGAYVEQFF. The CDR3 DNA sequence: TGTGCCAGCAGGGCCGGGACAGGGGCCTATGTTGAGCAGTTCTTC.

The V gene is TRBV27, the J gene TRBJ2-1; D not resolved. Trimming took 8 bases from V and 8 from J, leaving 13 bases between them. CDR3 length: 12 amino acids. The V gene's germline CDR1 is MNHEY and CDR2 SMNVEV (reference sequence). The CDR3 protein is CASGLLLDEQFF. The CDR3 bases are TGTGCCAGCGGCCTTTTGCTGGATGAGCAGTTCTTC.

The rearrangement joins TRBV2 to TRBJ2-7; D is unclear. This CDR3 region has 12 residues. Trimming took 7 bases from V and 2 from J, leaving 9 bases between them. Germline CDR1 SNHLY, CDR2 FYNNEI. The CDR3 DNA reads TGTGCCAGCAAGGTATCTCCCTACGAGCAGTACTTC. It encodes CASKVSPYEQYF.

The chain is built from TRBV4-1 and TRBJ2-3; 9 bases line up with TRBD2. Germline trimming cut 0 bases from V and 7 bases from J; bases unmatched to any gene: 11. The CDR3 extends over 17 amino acids. CDR1 is MGHRA and CDR2 is YSYEKL in the germline V gene. The CDR3 coding sequence is TGCGCCAGCAGCCAAGATCAGGCTAGCGGGGTCGCGAATACGCAGTATTTT. Encoded protein: CASSQDQASGVANTQYF.

This chain joins TRBV7-9 and TRBJ2-7, with D tentatively TRBD1 or TRBD2 (5 bases each). Trimming stripped 3 bases from V and 2 bases from J, with 11 bases between. The CDR3 covers 14 residues. The germline gives CDR1 SEHNR, CDR2 FQNEAQ (reference sequence). The CDR3 nucleotides read TGTGCCAGCAGCTTGGGGGACGGAGCCTACGAGCAGTACTTC. It is translated as CASSLGDGAYEQYF.

This chain uses TRBV28 with TRBJ1-5, with TRBD1 matching over 7 bases. CDR1 is MDHEN, CDR2 SYDVKM, per germline. The CDR3 has 14 residues. V lost 9 bases, J lost 4 bases, and 9 bases stayed unmatched. CDR3 nucleotide sequence: TGTGCCAGAAGTGACAGGGTTCGGAATCAGCCCCAGCATTTT. It specifies CARSDRVRNQPQHF.

This sequence joins TRBV10-1 and TRBJ2-2; D is perhaps TRBD1 (6 bases). In germline, CDR1 is WNHNN, CDR2 SYGVQD (reference sequence). The CDR3 loop spans 14 amino acids. The V end lost 3 bases, the J end lost 3 bases, and 8 bases lay between the germline ends. CDR3 residues: CASSDRGYTGELFF. In DNA form, the CDR3 reads TGCGCCAGCAGTGACAGGGGTTACACCGGGGAGCTGTTTTTT.

This clone was counted a single time. This rearrangement joins TRBV6-6 to TRBJ1-2, with D unresolved. The CDR3 consists of 14 residues. V lost 0 bases and J 6 bases, leaving 11 bases between the germline ends. Looked up from germline, CDR1 is MNHNY and CDR2 is SVGAGI (reference sequence). The CDR3 nucleotides read TGTGCCAGCAGTTACTCTGGCAGAGCCGATGGCTACACCTTC. It specifies CASSYSGRADGYTF.

V usage is TRBV6-1 and J usage is TRBJ2-7; no clear D. The CDR3 is made up of 13 amino acids. Trimming cost V 8 bases and J 0 bases, with 11 bases left between them. The germline gives CDR1 MNHNS, CDR2 SASEGT. The CDR3 sequence: CASAEPSSYEQYF. CDR3 coding DNA: TGTGCCAGCGCTGAACCGAGCTCCTACGAGCAGTACTTC.

The chain has TRBV4-1 and TRBJ1-1; D unresolved. Germline V lookup: CDR1 MGHRA, CDR2 YSYEKL. V lost 0 bases and J 6 bases, leaving 11 bases between the germline ends. The CDR3 loop spans 14 amino acids. Here the CDR3 DNA reads TGCGCCAGCAGCCAAGATCTGAATTTATCTGAAGCTTTCTTT. Residues: CASSQDLNLSEAFF.

The V call is TRBV6-5, the J call TRBJ2-2; the D gene is possibly TRBD1 (6 bases). Germline V gene lookup returns CDR1 MNHEY and CDR2 SVGAGI. This CDR3 is 13 amino acids long. Trimming stripped 5 bases from V and 7 bases from J, with 11 bases between. The CDR3 DNA reads TGTGCCAGCAGTATTAAAGGGGGCGGGGAGCTGTTTTTT. This translates into CASSIKGGGELFF.

This sequence joins TRBV12-2 and TRBJ2-7. TRBV12-2 is tagged as a pseudogene. The CDR3 is 18 residues long. Written as DNA, the CDR3 is TGTGCAAGTCGCTTATGTCTGAGATGGGGACGGAACACCTACGAGCAGTACTTC. Translated: CASRLCLRWGRNTYEQYF.

The V gene is TRBV6-1, the J gene TRBJ2-7; 7 bases fit TRBD1. Germline V gives CDR1 MNHNS, CDR2 SASEGT. This CDR3 is 15 amino acids long. V lost 4 bases to trimming and J lost 5 bases; unmatched junction nucleotides: 11. The CDR3 is CASSAQDRVTDEQYF. DNA for the CDR3: TGTGCCAGCAGTGCCCAAGACAGGGTGACGGACGAGCAGTACTTC.

The chain links TRBV7-9 to TRBJ2-7; the match to TRBD1 covers 8 bases. J lost 2 bases, V lost 6 bases, and 12 bases had no gene match. Germline CDR1 reads SEHNR; CDR2 reads FQNEAQ (reference sequence). The CDR3 contains 16 residues. CDR3 bases: TGTGCCAGCAGTTCGTCGACAGGGGACGCCGCCTACGAGCAGTACTTC. Encoded protein: CASSSSTGDAAYEQYF. Using reference TRBV7-9 and TRBJ2-7 for the parts outside the CDR3, the full variable domain is DTGVSQNPRHKITKRGQNVTFRCDPISEHNRLYWYRQTLGQGPEFLTYFQNEAQLEKSRLLSDRFSAERPKGSFSTLEIQRTEQGDSAMYLCASSSSTGDAAYEQYFGPGTRLTVT.

This rearrangement joins TRBV7-8 to TRBJ1-2; D gene unclear. Germline-derived CDR1 and CDR2 are SGHVS and FQNEAQ. V was trimmed by 4 bases and J by 5 bases, leaving 8 bases between them. The CDR3 covers 12 residues. Here the CDR3 reads CASSSDLYGYTF. The CDR3 DNA is TGTGCCAGCAGCTCGGACCTATATGGCTACACCTTC.

This clone was detected only once. At one of its ends the junction is not consistent with the germline gene, which may arise from a read error. The chain couples TRBV7-6 to TRBJ2-7, with 9 bases identical to TRBD2. This CDR3 spans 14 amino acids. In germline, CDR1 is SGHVS, CDR2 FNYEAQ. Here the CDR3 DNA reads TGTGCCAGCAGCCTAGCGGGGAGTGGTTACGAGCAGTACTTC. This encodes CASSLAGSGYEQYF. Full variable domain (outside the CDR3, taken from reference TRBV7-6 and TRBJ2-7): GAGVSQSPRYKVTKRGQDVALRCDPISGHVSLYWYRQALGQGPEFLTYFNYEAQQDKSGLPNDRFSAERPEGSISTLTIQRTEQRDSAMYRCASSLAGSGYEQYFGPGTRLTVT.

V and J are TRBV7-9 and TRBJ2-1; D unclear. Trimming took 2 bases from V and 7 from J, leaving 6 bases between them. The CDR3 is 12 residues long. Germline CDR1 and CDR2: SEHNR and FQNEAQ (reference sequence). The CDR3 loop reads CASSLSWNEQFF. As DNA, the CDR3 is TGTGCCAGCAGCTTAAGTTGGAATGAGCAGTTCTTC.

The chain couples TRBV5-6 to TRBJ2-5; D perhaps matches TRBD1 (5 bases). The germline V and J ends were trimmed by 1 base and 2 bases, with 9 bases remaining between them. CDR1 is SGHDT, CDR2 YYEEEE, per germline. The CDR3 has 14 amino acids. The DNA of the CDR3 is TGTGCCAGCAGCTTGACGCCAGGGCAAGAGACCCAGTACTTC. This gives the protein CASSLTPGQETQYF. The variable domain in full, with the rest retrieved from reference TRBV5-6 and TRBJ2-5, is DAGVTQSPTHLIKTRGQQVTLRCSPKSGHDTVSWYQQALGQGPQFIFQYYEEEERQRGNFPDRFSGHQFPNYSSELNVNALLLGDSALYLCASSLTPGQETQYFGPGTRLLVL.

V usage is TRBV30 and J usage is TRBJ2-2; D is possibly TRBD2 (5 bases). The V end was cut by 2 bases, the J end by 7 bases, with 17 bases between. The germline CDR1 and CDR2 sequences are GTSNPN and SVGIG (reference sequence). This CDR3 comprises 15 residues. This CDR3 is CAWSWGAAGDGELFF. CDR3 bases: TGTGCCTGGAGTTGGGGAGCGGCAGGTGACGGGGAGCTGTTTTTT. Full variable domain (missing parts from reference TRBV30 and TRBJ2-2): SQTIHQWPATLVQPVGSPLSLECTVEGTSNPNLYWYRQAAGRGLQLLFYSVGIGQISSEVPQNLSASRPQDRQFILSSKKLLLSDSGFYLCAWSWGAAGDGELFFGEGSRLTVL.

This chain joins TRBV27 and TRBJ1-5; 8 bases are a match to TRBD1. V was clipped by 9 bases and J by 3 bases; unmatched bases: 4. The length of the CDR3 is 13 residues. The germline V gene encodes CDR1 MNHEY and CDR2 SMNVEV (reference sequence). CDR3 amino acids: CASRTGFNQPQHF. CDR3 in DNA: TGTGCCAGTCGGACAGGGTTCAATCAGCCCCAGCATTTT.

The chain combines TRBV29-1 with TRBJ1-1, with 10 bases identical to TRBD1. The CDR3 totals 12 residues. Germline assignment: CDR1 SQVTM and CDR2 ANQGSEA. V lost 6 bases and J lost 4; bases outside the gene matches: 2. The DNA for the CDR3 is TGCAGCGTCGGGACAGGGGTCACTGAAGCTTTCTTT. It encodes CSVGTGVTEAFF. Filled out from reference TRBV29-1 and TRBJ1-1, the complete variable domain reads SAVISQKPSRDICQRGTSLTIQCQVDSQVTMMFWYRQQPGQSLTLIATANQGSEATYESGFVIDKFPISRPNLTFSTLTVSNMSPEDSSIYLCSVGTGVTEAFFGQGTRLTVV.

The V and J genes are TRBV15 and TRBJ2-7, with D possibly being TRBD1 (6 bases). V lost 0 bases and J lost 2, with 14 bases in between. In germline, CDR1 is LNHNV, CDR2 YYDKDF (reference sequence). This CDR3 is 16 amino acids long. The CDR3 DNA follows: TGTGCCACCAGCAGAGATATAAGGACAGTCACCTACGAGCAGTACTTC. Its protein product is CATSRDIRTVTYEQYF.

This clone has only one observation. The chain joins TRBV5-1 to TRBJ2-1; 9 bases line up with TRBD1. The CDR3 totals 17 residues. V shed 3 bases and J 1 base; nucleotides not matched to a gene: 8. Germline CDR1 reads SGHRS; CDR2 reads YFSETQ. DNA of the CDR3: TGCGCCAGCAGCTCACCAAGACAGGGGGTGTCCTACAATGAGCAGTTCTTC. Its protein is CASSSPRQGVSYNEQFF.

This sequence joins TRBV29-1 and TRBJ2-1; 7 bases map to TRBD2. CDR3 length: 13 residues. Germline CDR1 reads SQVTM; CDR2 reads ANQGSEA. The junction had 5 bases not matched to a gene; V was cut back by 8 bases and J by 1 base. The CDR3 bases are TGCAGCACTCGGGGGGAGTCCTACAATGAGCAGTTCTTC. Protein sequence: CSTRGESYNEQFF.